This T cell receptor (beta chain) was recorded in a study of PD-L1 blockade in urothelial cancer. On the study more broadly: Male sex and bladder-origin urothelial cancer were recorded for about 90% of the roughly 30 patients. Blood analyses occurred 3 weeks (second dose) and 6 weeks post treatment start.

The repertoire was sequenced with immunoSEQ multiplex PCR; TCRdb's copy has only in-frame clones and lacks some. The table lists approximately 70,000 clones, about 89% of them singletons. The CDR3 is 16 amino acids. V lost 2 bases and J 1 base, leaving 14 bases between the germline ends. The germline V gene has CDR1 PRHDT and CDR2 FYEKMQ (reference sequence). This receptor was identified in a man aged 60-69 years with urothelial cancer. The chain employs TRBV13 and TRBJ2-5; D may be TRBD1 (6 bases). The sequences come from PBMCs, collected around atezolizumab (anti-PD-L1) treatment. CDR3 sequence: CASSLRDTDTQETQYF. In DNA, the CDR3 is TGTGCCAGCAGCTTACGGGACACAGACACCCAAGAGACCCAGTACTTC.